The source of this TCR beta chain is a study of T-cell memory formation after mild COVID-19. MiXCR, applied by TCRdb to the 5' RACE reads, yields one record per CDR3 protein. The sample lists 200,000 to 250,000 distinct CDR3 sequences, over 15% occurring once. The V end was cut by 1 base, the J end by 4 bases, with 13 bases between. Germline lookup yields CDR1 LGHNA and CDR2 YSLEER. This CDR3 spans 16 amino acids. Study outcomes and limitations: Pre-infection memory held some responding clones, suggesting pre-existing cross-reactive T cells responded. Whereas later expanders leaned CD4+, clones contracting day 15 to 85 showed a balanced CD4/CD8 makeup. Unconfirmed was the SARS-CoV-2 specificity of second-wave clones that peaked on day 37.

This clonotype has a count of ten or more. Its specificity is not known. This receptor was taken from a man aged 18 to 29 who had mild COVID-19 (a few samples of this study predate the infection). Cell type and time point are not known. The source material was PBMCs or a T cell subset sorted from them (not recorded which). The chain carries TRBV4-3 and TRBJ2-2; tentative D call: TRBD2 (5 bases). Here the CDR3 reads CASSQGSADSTGELFF. The CDR3 nucleotides are TGCGCCAGCAGCCAAGGGTCGGCGGACTCCACCGGGGAGCTGTTTTTT.